These T cell receptor beta chains were read from a single sample in a study of beta chain features in type 1 diabetes. Using immunoSEQ multiplex PCR, the repertoire was profiled, and TCRdb retains in-frame clones only, with some absent. The top ten clones hold less than 0.02% of a sample with 280,000 or so clones, 15% of them seen once. Sequenced material: naive CD4+ T cells from blood. These receptors all come from a man younger than 35 with type 1 diabetes. CDR3s leave out the opening cysteine and the closing phenylalanine or tryptophan. A row's size may be missing; if present it is once, few, many or a size class.

cdr3_aa j_call clone_size v_call
ASSPKTSGTGELF TRBJ2-2 few TRBV4-2
ATSRAGMGETQY TRBJ2-5 - TRBV15
ASSSVAGPYEQY TRBJ2-7 - TRBV7-2
ASETVNLPRPDEQY TRBJ2-7 few TRBV30
ASSQVEQGASNQPQH TRBJ1-5 - TRBV4-1
ASSLIGAGEQF TRBJ2-1 - TRBV25-1
SVVGTGVTYEQY TRBJ2-7 few TRBV29-1
ASSYSAGGKSYT TRBJ1-2 few TRBV6-5
SVAGGYEQY - few TRBV29-1
ASSLGPGIEAF TRBJ1-1 few TRBV5-4
ASSLEVGVMNEQF TRBJ2-1 - TRBV5-1
ASSFGNTGELF TRBJ2-2 - TRBV7-9
ASSVFAGGFNIQY TRBJ2-4 - TRBV7-2
ASSDSLARSYNEQF TRBJ2-1 few TRBV25-1
ASRSTDAYGYT TRBJ1-2 - TRBV10-2
ASSYASSGGDYGYT TRBJ1-2 - TRBV27
ASSVATGQGYEQY TRBJ2-7 few TRBV9
ASRVTGTSTGELF TRBJ2-2 - TRBV5-1
ASSQETEYQPQH TRBJ1-5 - TRBV4-1
ASSYGQSGEQY TRBJ2-7 - TRBV6-5
ASSMDRAEQY TRBJ2-7 - TRBV19
ASSERQGAPQYEQY TRBJ2-7 - TRBV5-4
SARDNYEQY TRBJ2-7 - TRBV20-1
ASSLVAGQDEQY TRBJ2-7 - TRBV5-4
ASSSGDRAEQY TRBJ2-7 - TRBV28
ASSPTSGSGTGELF TRBJ2-2 few TRBV4-1
ASSLARLNTGELF TRBJ2-2 - TRBV7-8
ANQLAPRGEDEQF TRBJ2-1 - TRBV27
ASSRDMNTEAF TRBJ1-1 - TRBV18
ASSPRGQSYEQY TRBJ2-7 few TRBV14
ASSLTGLVNEQY TRBJ2-7 - TRBV7-2
AWSPETGNNQPQH TRBJ1-5 - TRBV30
SATRGGYGYT TRBJ1-2 - TRBV29-1
ASSFLGQGAYEQF TRBJ2-1 few TRBV11-2
ASWGLGGELF TRBJ2-2 - TRBV28
ASSRTGLTYEQY TRBJ2-7 - TRBV4-3
ASSLGLKGEAF TRBJ1-1 - TRBV5-1
ASSSYHFSYNEQF TRBJ2-1 - TRBV14
ASSLRAASGGAGETQY TRBJ2-5 - TRBV7-2
ASSLYPRDRGEQY TRBJ2-7 - TRBV5-1
ASSPGQGISEQY TRBJ2-7 few TRBV7-2
AISESLAGGYGTDTQY TRBJ2-3 - TRBV10-3
ASSLASPVLTDTQY TRBJ2-3 few TRBV7-2
ASSQPSGRGGGNEQF TRBJ2-1 few TRBV4-2
ASSPEQGTAAFYNEQF TRBJ2-1 - TRBV11-2